These 25 T cell receptor beta chains share one sample of origin, sequenced in a study of beta chain features in type 1 diabetes. Overall study findings and caveats: Shortening that was moderate but significant affected the TCRB CDR3s of Type 1 diabetes patients in all four CD4+ subsets.

Expressed TCRB transcripts were sequenced because the entire RNA isolate underwent reverse transcription. Clones were sequenced by immunoSEQ multiplex PCR, and TCRdb holds only the in-frame ones, with some missing. The sample includes some 330,000 clones, over 9.5% of them seen just once. For these TCRs, the target antigens are not known. Sequenced: naive CD4+ T cells from blood. The receptor set was obtained from a woman aged 18-29 years with type 1 diabetes.

The CDR3 DNA reads TGTGCCAGCAGCTTAGTCCTGGACAGACCAGATACGCAGTATTTT. Protein product: CASSLVLDRPDTQYF. V usage is TRBV7-2 and J usage is TRBJ2-3; weak D call: TRBD1 (6 bases). V was cut by 1 base and J by 4 bases, with 12 bases left in between. This CDR3 comprises 15 residues. Germline lookup yields CDR1 SGHTA and CDR2 FQGNSA.

The CDR3 loop is CASSLNRATTQYF. CDR3 bases: TGCGCCAGCAGCTTGAACAGGGCAACGACCCAGTACTTC. The chain employs TRBV5-1 and TRBJ2-5, with D possibly being TRBD1 (6 bases). The V end was cut by 1 base, the J end by 7 bases, with 11 bases between. Germline V lookup: CDR1 SGHRS, CDR2 YFSETQ. The CDR3 is 13 amino acids.

The chain employs TRBV4-3 and TRBJ1-1, with TRBD1 as a possible D gene (6 bases). Germline V gene sequence: CDR1 LGHNA, CDR2 YSLEER. The CDR3 has 13 residues. Trimming left V 3 bases short and J 10 bases short, with 15 bases between. CDR3 nucleotides: TGCGCCAGCAGCCATGATTCAGGGGTGGGAGCTTTCTTT. This encodes CASSHDSGVGAFF.

This clone was counted a few times. The genes are TRBV6-4 and TRBJ2-3; TRBD2 aligns across 12 bases. Germline V CDR1 and CDR2: MRHNA, SNTAGT. The CDR3 is made up of 17 amino acids. Losses at the gene ends were 10 bases for V and 2 bases for J; bases not matched to a gene: 13. CDR3 nucleotide sequence: TGTGCCACCCAGACTAGCGGGAGAGACCTTTCCACAGATACGCAGTATTTT. It yields the protein CATQTSGRDLSTDTQYF.

V is TRBV25-1 and J is TRBJ1-1, with 7 bases identical to TRBD1. Germline trimming cut 1 base from V and 5 bases from J; bases unmatched to any gene: 16. The CDR3 is 18 amino acids. In germline, CDR1 is MGHDK, CDR2 SYGVNS. CDR3 region: CASSELDRDSSSKTEAFF. In DNA form, the CDR3 reads TGTGCCAGCAGTGAATTGGACCGGGACAGTTCGTCTAAAACTGAAGCTTTCTTT.

The rearrangement uses TRBV29-1 and TRBJ1-1; D not resolved. CDR1 is SQVTM, CDR2 ANQGSEA, per germline. This CDR3 has 12 amino acids. V lost 5 bases, J lost 11 bases, and 18 bases lay in between. CDR3 in DNA: TGCAGCGTTAAGGATCGGGAAACGGAGGCTTTCTTT. Translated: CSVKDRETEAFF.

The CDR3 spells CAISDQGGTQETQYF. Written as DNA, the CDR3 is TGTGCCATCAGTGACCAAGGAGGGACTCAAGAGACCCAGTACTTC. The genes are TRBV10-3 and TRBJ2-5, with a tentative D call TRBD2 (6 bases). The CDR3 spans 15 residues. In germline, CDR1 is ENHRY, CDR2 SYGVKD. Trimming cost V 3 bases and J 2 bases, with 13 bases left between them.

This clone was seen a handful of times. The chain links TRBV9 to TRBJ2-5, with TRBD1 matching 8 bases. This CDR3 is built from 13 residues. In germline, CDR1 is SGDLS, CDR2 YYNGEE. V trimming: 4 bases; J trimming: 4 bases; junction bases outside the gene matches: 3. The CDR3 region has the DNA TGTGCCAGCAGCACGGGACAGGCAGAGACCCAGTACTTC. It is translated as CASSTGQAETQYF.

In this sample, this clone turned up a few times. The J gene is TRBJ1-1, the V gene TRBV29-1; TRBD1 is a possible D gene (6 bases). V shed 3 bases and J shed 3 bases, with 17 bases lying between them. The CDR3 runs to 15 residues. Germline CDR1 and CDR2: SQVTM and ANQGSEA. The CDR3: CSVEGLGGLYTEAFF. The CDR3 bases are TGCAGCGTTGAGGGGCTGGGGGGGCTGTACACTGAAGCTTTCTTT.

This clone was seen only a few times. V and J are TRBV29-1 and TRBJ2-3, with D maybe TRBD1 (5 bases). Trimming took off 4 bases at V and 2 bases at J, with 13 bases between the two ends. Germline-derived CDR1 and CDR2 are SQVTM and ANQGSEA. The length of the CDR3 is 14 residues. The CDR3 spells CSVVGQIYTDTQYF. DNA for the CDR3: TGCAGCGTTGTGGGGCAGATATACACAGATACGCAGTATTTT.

This chain joins TRBV5-1 and TRBJ2-3; 10 bases match TRBD1. In germline, CDR1 is SGHRS, CDR2 YFSETQ. Losses at the gene ends were 5 bases for V and 11 bases for J; bases not matched to a gene: 8. This CDR3 contains 13 residues. The CDR3, as DNA: TGCGCCAGCAGTGGACAGGGGGGGACGGAGCAGTATTTT. Protein: CASSGQGGTEQYF.

The table lists this clone with a few counts. This chain links TRBV14 with TRBJ2-1, with 7 bases matching TRBD1. This CDR3 spans 15 amino acids. Germline CDR1 and CDR2: SGHDN and FVKESK. V dropped 4 bases and J dropped 7; count of bases not matched to a gene: 10. CDR3 loop: CASSPPTATGNEQFF. For the CDR3, the DNA is TGTGCCAGCAGCCCACCCACGGCGACAGGGAATGAGCAGTTCTTC.

This clone was counted between two and nine times. The chain employs TRBV11-2 and TRBJ2-7, with 10 bases identical to TRBD1. The CDR3 length is 15 residues. The V gene's germline CDR1 is SGHAT and CDR2 FQNNGV. After removal of 4 bases from V and 7 bases from J, the junction contained 10 bases not matched to a gene. In DNA, the CDR3 is TGTGCCAGCAGCTCGTTGACAGGGGGCATTGAGGAGCAGTACTTC. Amino acid sequence: CASSSLTGGIEEQYF.

The genes are TRBV7-9 and TRBJ2-7, with 9 positions matching TRBD1. The V and J ends lost 5 bases and 4 bases, in that order; junction bases with no gene match: 3. The CDR3 is 13 residues long. The germline gives CDR1 SEHNR, CDR2 FQNEAQ (reference sequence). The CDR3 DNA is TGTGCCAGCAGCGGGACAGGGTGGTACGAGCAGTACTTC. Translated, it gives CASSGTGWYEQYF.

The CDR3 is CAWDRVNTEAFF. Here the CDR3 DNA reads TGTGCCTGGGACAGGGTGAACACTGAAGCTTTCTTT. The chain links TRBV30 to TRBJ1-1; TRBD1 aligns across 7 bases. V was pared by 5 bases and J by 0 bases, with 0 bases of the junction left unmatched. The CDR3 totals 12 residues. Per the germline V gene, CDR1 is GTSNPN and CDR2 is SVGIG (reference sequence).

This clone was recorded a few times. The genes are TRBV4-3 and TRBJ1-2; D gene uncertain. With 1 base removed from V and 3 bases from J, the gap between germline ends came to 9 bases. The CDR3 runs 14 residues. The germline CDR1 and CDR2 sequences are LGHNA and YSLEER. As DNA, the CDR3 is TGCGCCAGCAGCCAAGTTGGGGAGCACTATGGCTACACCTTC. Amino acid sequence: CASSQVGEHYGYTF.

This clone has more than one count but fewer than ten. The V and J genes are TRBV4-3 and TRBJ2-3; D unclear. The CDR3 extends over 13 amino acids. Trimming removed 6 bases at V and 0 bases at J, with 7 bases between. Germline assignment: CDR1 LGHNA and CDR2 YSLEER. CDR3 residues: CASRHRSTDTQYF. As DNA, the CDR3 is TGCGCCAGCAGACACCGCAGCACAGATACGCAGTATTTT.

This clone was observed a handful of times. The J gene is TRBJ1-2, the V gene TRBV7-9, with 7 positions matching TRBD1. This CDR3 contains 15 residues. Losses at the gene ends were 2 bases for V and 8 bases for J; bases not matched to a gene: 11. CDR1 and CDR2 from the germline V gene are SEHNR and FQNEAQ (reference sequence). The CDR3 region is CASSLSGRGPEGYTF. CDR3 nucleotides: TGTGCCAGCAGCTTAAGCGGGAGGGGGCCAGAAGGCTACACCTTC. Supplemented by reference TRBV7-9 and TRBJ1-2, the full variable domain reads DTGVSQNPRHKITKRGQNVTFRCDPISEHNRLYWYRQTLGQGPEFLTYFQNEAQLEKSRLLSDRFSAERPKGSFSTLEIQRTEQGDSAMYLCASSLSGRGPEGYTFGSGTRLTVV.

This chain links TRBV5-6 with TRBJ2-7; 8 bases match TRBD1. The CDR3 covers 14 residues. V lost 2 bases, J lost 4 bases, and 5 bases stayed unmatched. CDR1 is SGHDT and CDR2 is YYEEEE in the germline V gene. CDR3 region: CASSFTDRVYEQYF. The DNA for the CDR3 is TGTGCCAGCAGCTTCACGGACAGGGTATACGAGCAGTACTTC.

V and J are TRBV5-1 and TRBJ2-3; 9 nucleotides align to TRBD1. Trimming removed 2 bases from V and 3 bases from J; junction bases left unmatched: 7. This CDR3 has 16 residues. Germline CDR1 is SGHRS and CDR2 is YFSETQ. CDR3 sequence reads: CASSFRGQGSTDTQYF. For the CDR3, the DNA is TGCGCCAGCAGCTTCCGGGGACAGGGATCGACAGATACGCAGTATTTT.

The rearrangement joins TRBV7-2 to TRBJ1-1; no clear D gene. This CDR3 comprises 14 residues. Germline lookup yields CDR1 SGHTA and CDR2 FQGNSA. The V gene lost 3 bases and the J gene lost 4 bases, with 12 bases spanning the gap. The CDR3 coding sequence is TGTGCCAGCAGCTTTTGGGGTGAGGGCACTGAAGCTTTCTTT. It yields the protein CASSFWGEGTEAFF.

Here the CDR3 reads CASSSAGGSETQYF. The CDR3 DNA is TGTGCCAGCAGTTCAGCGGGGGGTTCAGAGACCCAGTACTTC. The V gene is TRBV6-6, the J gene TRBJ2-5; TRBD2 matches 9 bases. In germline, CDR1 is MNHNY, CDR2 SVGAGI (reference sequence). V trimming: 4 bases; J trimming: 4 bases; junction bases outside the gene matches: 4. The length of the CDR3 is 14 residues.

The V and J genes are TRBV10-3 and TRBJ1-5; D possibly corresponds to TRBD1 (6 bases). The CDR3 covers 15 residues. V lost 3 bases, J lost 2 bases, and 11 bases lay in between. In germline, CDR1 is ENHRY, CDR2 SYGVKD. CDR3 nucleotides: TGTGCCATCAGTGAAACACAGGGTGGCAATCAGCCCCAGCATTTT. Encoded protein: CAISETQGGNQPQHF.

This clone came up a few times. The V gene is TRBV27, the J gene TRBJ1-2; tentative D call: TRBD1 (6 bases). The CDR3 sequence is 14 residues long. The germline V and J ends were trimmed by 8 bases and 4 bases, with 17 bases remaining between them. Germline values: CDR1 MNHEY, CDR2 SMNVEV (reference sequence). The chain's CDR3 is CASGGAGAIYGYTF. Here the CDR3 DNA reads TGTGCCAGCGGGGGGGCAGGGGCGATCTATGGCTACACCTTC.

This clone occurred a few times. The chain combines TRBV6-5 with TRBJ2-5; D not resolved. V was shortened by 5 bases and J by 0 bases, with 7 bases between the two germline ends. This CDR3 contains 13 residues. Germline lookup yields CDR1 MNHEY and CDR2 SVGAGI. CDR3 in amino acids: CASSVQYQETQYF. CDR3 in DNA: TGTGCCAGCAGTGTTCAATACCAAGAGACCCAGTACTTC.